A selection of T cell receptor beta chains follows, all from one sample in a study of T-cell memory formation after mild COVID-19. TCRdb processed the 5' RACE reads anew with MiXCR; each CDR3 protein has one entry. Of fewer than 50,000 distinct CDR3 sequences in the sample, approximately 8% were seen once. The sample consisted of PBMCs or a T cell subset sorted from them (not recorded which). The receptors come from a man aged 18 to 30 who had mild COVID-19 (a few samples of this study predate the infection). Cell type and time point are not known. Each CDR3 is given with its conserved first and last residue. Fields, in order: D gene, clone size, J gene, V gene, CDR3 DNA, CDR3 protein. The D gene is left open where the match is weak. The listing skips clone size in some rows; elsewhere it reads once, few, many or a size class.

NA NA TRBJ1-4 TRBV5-5 TGTGCCAGCAGCTTCGACGGGAATGAAAAACTGTTTTTT CASSFDGNEKLFF
NA few TRBJ2-2 TRBV20-1 TGCAGTGCGGCCGCACCCCGGGGGGCTAACACCGGGGAGCTGTTTTTT CSAAAPRGANTGELFF
NA many TRBJ2-2 TRBV30 TGTGCCTGGAGTCGGGGGCCGAACACCGGGGAGCTGTTTTTT CAWSRGPNTGELFF
NA few TRBJ1-3 TRBV7-2 TGTGCCAGCAGCTTAGTAAAGGGGGAAGGAAACACCATATATTTT CASSLVKGEGNTIYF
NA NA TRBJ2-3 TRBV7-3 TGTGCCAGCAGCTTAAAGACCATCCCAGATACGCAGTATTTT CASSLKTIPDTQYF
TRBD1 many TRBJ1-6 TRBV15 TGTGCCACCAGCAGTGACCGGGACAGGGGATGGAACTATAATTCACCCCTCCACTTT CATSSDRDRGWNYNSPLHF
NA few TRBJ1-1 TRBV7-9 TGTGCCAGCAGCGTCGGACAGCCCGTGAACACTGAAGCTTTCTTT CASSVGQPVNTEAFF
NA few TRBJ2-4 TRBV9 TGTGCCAGCAGCGCAGGGGTTTTAGCCAAAAACATTCAGTACTTC CASSAGVLAKNIQYF
NA few TRBJ2-3 TRBV2 TGTGCCAGCATGGAAACAGATACGCAGTATTTT CASMETDTQYF
NA many TRBJ1-2 TRBV5-1 TGCGCCAGCAGCTATGACTCGACTGGCTACACCTTC CASSYDSTGYTF
TRBD1 many TRBJ1-5 TRBV7-2 TGTGCCAGCAGCCCCCGACAGGGGCGTCAGCCCCAGCATTTT CASSPRQGRQPQHF
TRBD1 many TRBJ1-2 TRBV7-2 TGTGCCAGCAGCCGAGAATTTAGACAGGGAGGAAGCGGCTACACCTTC CASSREFRQGGSGYTF
NA many TRBJ2-6 TRBV7-2 TGTGCCAGCAGCTTGGTCTCTGGGGCCAACGTCCTGACTTTC CASSLVSGANVLTF
NA NA TRBJ1-5 TRBV7-2 TGTGCCAGCAGCACCCAGAAGGCTCAGCCCCAGCATTTT CASSTQKAQPQHF
TRBD1 many TRBJ1-1 TRBV9 TGTGCCAGCAGCGTCACAGGGGCGAACACTGAAGCTTTCTTT CASSVTGANTEAFF
NA many TRBJ1-6 TRBV20-1 TGCAGTGCTAGATCACAGGGCCCTATTGGTTCACCCCTCCACTTT CSARSQGPIGSPLHF
NA many TRBJ1-5 TRBV20-1 TGCAGTGCTAGGACGGGAAATCAGCCCCAGCATTTT CSARTGNQPQHF
NA few TRBJ1-1 TRBV7-2 TGTGCCAGCATGAAAAGGGGGGGAGTAGGCACTGAAGCTTTCTTT CASMKRGGVGTEAFF
NA few TRBJ2-6 TRBV7-2 TGTGCCAGCAGCTTATGGATCTCTGGGGCCAACGTCCTGACTTTC CASSLWISGANVLTF
TRBD2 many TRBJ2-1 TRBV10-3 TGTGCCATCAGTGATGAAGGCGGGGGAATCAACAATGAGCAGTTCTTC CAISDEGGGINNEQFF
NA many TRBJ2-3 TRBV10-3 TGTGCCCGTGCGGGACTCAGCACAGATACGCAGTATTTT CARAGLSTDTQYF
NA many TRBJ2-3 TRBV12-3/TRBV12-4 TGTGCCAGCAGTTTGGGCGGGGTAGGGGATACGCAGTATTTT CASSLGGVGDTQYF
TRBD1 NA TRBJ1-2 TRBV20-1 TGCAGTGCTATAGGGACAGGGATGGGTAACTATGGCTACACCTTC CSAIGTGMGNYGYTF
NA many TRBJ2-5 TRBV2 TGTGCCAGCAGTGACGGGGCGGCGGGGACCCAGTACTTC CASSDGAAGTQYF
TRBD2 many TRBJ2-7 TRBV7-8 TGTGCCAGCAGCCTCTCCGGGACTAGCGGTGTGCAGTACTTC CASSLSGTSGVQYF
TRBD2 many TRBJ2-3 TRBV20-1 TGCAGTGCGAACCCGGGACTAGCGGGGGGTACCACAGATACGCAGTATTTT CSANPGLAGGTTDTQYF
NA NA TRBJ1-2 TRBV4-3 TGCGCCAGCAGCCCGAACTTGGGGAGGAAGGATGGCTACACCTTC CASSPNLGRKDGYTF
NA few TRBJ2-1 TRBV7-3 TGTGCCAGCAGCTTAGAGGGGCGGGGACGAAGCTCCTACAATGAGCAGTTCTTC CASSLEGRGRSSYNEQFF
NA NA TRBJ2-2 TRBV29-1 TGCAGCGTTCGGGCTAGGAACACCGGGGAGCTGTTTTTT CSVRARNTGELFF